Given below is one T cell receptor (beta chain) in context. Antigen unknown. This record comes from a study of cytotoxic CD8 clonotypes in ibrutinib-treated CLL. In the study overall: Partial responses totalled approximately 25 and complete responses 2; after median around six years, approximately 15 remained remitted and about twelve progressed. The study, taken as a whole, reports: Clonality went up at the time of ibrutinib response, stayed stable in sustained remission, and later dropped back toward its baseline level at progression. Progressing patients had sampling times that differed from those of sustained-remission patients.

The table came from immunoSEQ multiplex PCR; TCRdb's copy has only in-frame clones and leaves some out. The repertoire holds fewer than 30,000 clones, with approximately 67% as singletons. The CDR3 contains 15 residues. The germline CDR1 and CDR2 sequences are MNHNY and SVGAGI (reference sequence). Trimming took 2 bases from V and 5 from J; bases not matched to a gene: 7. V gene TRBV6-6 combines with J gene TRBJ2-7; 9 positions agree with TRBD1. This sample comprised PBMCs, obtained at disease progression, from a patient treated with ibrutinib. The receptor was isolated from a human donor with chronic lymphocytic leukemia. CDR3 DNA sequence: TGTGCCAGCAGTTACCTCGGGACAGGGATGAACGAGCAGTACTTC. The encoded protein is CASSYLGTGMNEQYF.